The rows below give T cell receptor beta chains drawn from one sample of a study of T cells after yellow fever vaccination. TCRdb passed the 5' RACE reads through MiXCR, listing each CDR3 protein once. The data hold about 340,000 distinct CDR3 sequences, with approximately 3.9% observed a single time. Here the sequenced sample was PBMCs, taken 5 days after the yellow fever booster vaccination. The origin of the receptors is a man between 18 and 29 years old who received the YFV17D yellow fever vaccine. Both conserved end residues are part of each CDR3. Fields, in order: clone size, D gene, V gene, J gene, CDR3 DNA, CDR3 protein. The D gene is left open where the match is weak. Only part of the rows carry a size: once, few, many, or a class if the clone is expanded.

clone_size: many
d_call: .
v_call: TRBV29-1
j_call: TRBJ1-1
cdr3_nt: TGCAGCGTTAATTACTCGGGACGGAGGGGGACTGAAGCTTTCTTT
cdr3_aa: CSVNYSGRRGTEAFF

clone_size: .
d_call: .
v_call: TRBV5-1
j_call: TRBJ1-6
cdr3_nt: TGCGCCAGCAGCTGGGGCAATTCACCCCTCCACTTT
cdr3_aa: CASSWGNSPLHF

clone_size: many
d_call: .
v_call: TRBV7-2
j_call: TRBJ1-4
cdr3_nt: TGTGCCAGCAGCCAAAAGTCGGGAACCGGTGAAAAACTGTTTTTT
cdr3_aa: CASSQKSGTGEKLFF

clone_size: many
d_call: .
v_call: TRBV7-9
j_call: TRBJ2-6
cdr3_nt: TGTGCCAGCAGCTTACCTCGGACCAGGTCGAGCTCTGGGGCCAACGTCCTGACTTTC
cdr3_aa: CASSLPRTRSSSGANVLTF

clone_size: many
d_call: .
v_call: TRBV7-9
j_call: TRBJ2-7
cdr3_nt: TGTGCCAGCAGCCCCCCTTCTCGTTACGAGCAGTACTTC
cdr3_aa: CASSPPSRYEQYF

clone_size: many
d_call: TRBD1
v_call: TRBV5-6
j_call: TRBJ1-3
cdr3_nt: TGTGCCAGCAGCTTGGGGACAGGCCAATTTGGAAACACCATATATTTT
cdr3_aa: CASSLGTGQFGNTIYF

clone_size: many
d_call: TRBD2
v_call: TRBV4-3
j_call: TRBJ2-7
cdr3_nt: TGCGCCAGCAGCCAAGTTGGACTAGCGGACTACGAGCAGTACTTC
cdr3_aa: CASSQVGLADYEQYF

clone_size: .
d_call: .
v_call: TRBV5-1
j_call: TRBJ2-3
cdr3_nt: TGCGCCAGCAGCGGGGACATGGGCGGCACAGATACGCAGTATTTT
cdr3_aa: CASSGDMGGTDTQYF

clone_size: many
d_call: .
v_call: TRBV7-2
j_call: TRBJ1-4
cdr3_nt: TGTGCCAGCAGCTTATCCGGGCAGGTTCGAAATGAAAAACTGTTTTTT
cdr3_aa: CASSLSGQVRNEKLFF

clone_size: many
d_call: TRBD2
v_call: TRBV6-5
j_call: TRBJ2-3
cdr3_nt: TGTGCCAGCAACGAAGGGCTAGCGGGGGGGCGAACGCAGTATTTT
cdr3_aa: CASNEGLAGGRTQYF

clone_size: many
d_call: .
v_call: TRBV4-3
j_call: TRBJ1-2
cdr3_nt: TGCGCCAGCAGCCAAGACAGGGGAAGGGGCTACACCTTC
cdr3_aa: CASSQDRGRGYTF

clone_size: few
d_call: .
v_call: TRBV4-2
j_call: TRBJ2-4
cdr3_nt: TGTGCCAGCAGCCAGGGGGCCGGAAATAAAAACATTCAGTACTTC
cdr3_aa: CASSQGAGNKNIQYF

clone_size: .
d_call: .
v_call: TRBV7-2
j_call: TRBJ2-5
cdr3_nt: TGTGCCAGCAGCTGGAGGACTGGGGAAGAGACCCAGTACTTC
cdr3_aa: CASSWRTGEETQYF

clone_size: many
d_call: .
v_call: TRBV5-1
j_call: TRBJ2-6
cdr3_nt: TGCGCCAGCAGAGGGCAATCTGGGGCCAACGTCCTGACTTTC
cdr3_aa: CASRGQSGANVLTF

clone_size: few
d_call: TRBD2
v_call: TRBV20-1
j_call: TRBJ2-1
cdr3_nt: TGCAGTGCTAGCTCTCTAGCGGGGGGGCCCGGTGAGCAGTTCTTC
cdr3_aa: CSASSLAGGPGEQFF

clone_size: few
d_call: .
v_call: TRBV20-1
j_call: TRBJ1-4
cdr3_nt: TGCAGTGCTAGTGGAGCAACTAATGAAAAACTGTTTTTT
cdr3_aa: CSASGATNEKLFF

clone_size: .
d_call: .
v_call: TRBV3-1
j_call: TRBJ2-3
cdr3_nt: TGTGCCAGCAGCCAAGAATTGTGGGGTACGCAGTATTTT
cdr3_aa: CASSQELWGTQYF

clone_size: .
d_call: .
v_call: TRBV4-2
j_call: TRBJ1-1
cdr3_nt: TGTGCCAGCAGCCAAGATTCCAGGGGAGTCACTGAAGCTTTCTTT
cdr3_aa: CASSQDSRGVTEAFF

clone_size: .
d_call: TRBD1
v_call: TRBV20-1
j_call: TRBJ2-2
cdr3_nt: TGCAGTGCCACCGGGACAGATAACGGGGAGCTGTTTTTT
cdr3_aa: CSATGTDNGELFF

clone_size: few
d_call: .
v_call: TRBV7-8
j_call: TRBJ2-7
cdr3_nt: TGTGCCAGCAGCTTAGCGCATTCGTCATCTTACGAGCAGTACTTC
cdr3_aa: CASSLAHSSSYEQYF

clone_size: .
d_call: .
v_call: TRBV18
j_call: TRBJ1-4
cdr3_nt: TGTGCCAGCTCACCACAGGGTACGGGAGAAAAACTGTTTTTT
cdr3_aa: CASSPQGTGEKLFF

clone_size: many
d_call: .
v_call: TRBV7-2
j_call: TRBJ1-3
cdr3_nt: TGTGCCAGCACCCCAGGCCAAAACACCATATATTTT
cdr3_aa: CASTPGQNTIYF

clone_size: once
d_call: TRBD2
v_call: TRBV20-1
j_call: TRBJ2-1
cdr3_nt: TGCAGTGCTAGATCTGGAATGGGAGGGGTCGAGCAGTTCTTC
cdr3_aa: CSARSGMGGVEQFF

clone_size: many
d_call: .
v_call: TRBV7-2
j_call: TRBJ1-2
cdr3_nt: TGTGCCAGCAGGTCGGGGGGGGCAGCCTACACCTTC
cdr3_aa: CASRSGGAAYTF

clone_size: few
d_call: .
v_call: TRBV6-2/TRBV6-3
j_call: TRBJ2-1
cdr3_nt: TGTGCCAGCAGTTTGTCGTCCGCCTACAATGAGCAGTTCTTC
cdr3_aa: CASSLSSAYNEQFF

clone_size: .
d_call: .
v_call: TRBV6-6
j_call: TRBJ1-1
cdr3_nt: TGTGCCAGCAGTTTCGGGACACCCTGGGGCACTGAAGCTTTCTTT
cdr3_aa: CASSFGTPWGTEAFF